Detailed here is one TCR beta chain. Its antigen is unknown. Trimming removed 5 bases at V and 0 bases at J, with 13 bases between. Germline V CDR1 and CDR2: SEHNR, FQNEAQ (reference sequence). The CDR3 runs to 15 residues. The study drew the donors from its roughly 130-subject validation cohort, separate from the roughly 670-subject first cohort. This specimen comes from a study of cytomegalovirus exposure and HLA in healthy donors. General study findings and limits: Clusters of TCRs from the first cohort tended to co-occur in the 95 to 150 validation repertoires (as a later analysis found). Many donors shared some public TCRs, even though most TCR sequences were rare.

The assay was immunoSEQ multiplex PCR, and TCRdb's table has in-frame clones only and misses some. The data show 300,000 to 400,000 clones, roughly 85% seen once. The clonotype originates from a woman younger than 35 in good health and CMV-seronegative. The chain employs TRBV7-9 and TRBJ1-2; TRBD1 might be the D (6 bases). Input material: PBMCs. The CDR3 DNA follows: TGTGCCAGCAGCGGTACAGGGAATGCTAACTATGGCTACACCTTC. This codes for CASSGTGNANYGYTF.